This is a list of T cell receptor beta chains from one sample in a study of shared clonotypes between healthy human individuals. Using immunoSEQ multiplex PCR, the repertoire was profiled, and TCRdb retains in-frame clones only, with some absent. The table includes 2,500,000 or so clones, roughly 90% detected once. The sequenced material came from naive CD4+ T cells from PBMCs. These receptors all come from a man aged 18 to 30 in good health. Some clones in this sample may be carry-over from other donors' samples. The CDR3 runs from the conserved cysteine through the conserved F or W. A D gene is named only where the DNA matches it firmly. Clone size is not always given. Where it is, it says once, few, many or a class for expanded clones.

clone size,J gene,D gene,V gene,CDR3 DNA,CDR3 protein
-,TRBJ2-7,TRBD1,TRBV5-4,TGTGCCAGCAGCACGCGCGGGACAGGGCTTGGGGAGCAGTACTTC,CASSTRGTGLGEQYF
-,TRBJ2-1,-,TRBV15,TGTGCCACCAGCGGACTTTCTAGCTCCTACAATGAGCAGTTCTTC,CATSGLSSSYNEQFF
once,TRBJ2-1,-,TRBV19,TGTGCCAGTAGTATTCAACAGGACCCCTACAATGAGCAGTTCTTC,CASSIQQDPYNEQFF
-,TRBJ2-1,-,TRBV5-1,TGCGCCAGCAGCTTTGGAGGAGGGGGTAATGAGCAGTTCTTC,CASSFGGGGNEQFF
-,TRBJ2-7,TRBD2,TRBV5-5,TGTGCCAGCAGCTACCTAGCGGGTTTGAGCTCCTACGAGCAGTACTTC,CASSYLAGLSSYEQYF
few,TRBJ1-1,-,TRBV9,TGTGCCAGCAGCCAAACAGGGAACACTGAAGCTTTCTTT,CASSQTGNTEAFF
-,TRBJ1-2,-,TRBV18,TGTGCCAGTACGACAGTAGGTGGCTACACCTTC,CASTTVGGYTF
-,TRBJ2-6,-,TRBV5-1,TGCGCCAGCAGCTCGGGGACAGGGGCCAACGTCCTGACTTTC,CASSSGTGANVLTF
-,TRBJ1-1,TRBD1,TRBV28,TGTGCCACCATACAGGGGGCGACTTTGAACACTGAAGCTTTCTTT,CATIQGATLNTEAFF
few,TRBJ1-2,-,TRBV28,TGTGCCAGCAGTTTAAGGGGATATGGCTACACCTTC,CASSLRGYGYTF
-,TRBJ1-5,-,TRBV5-1,TGCGCCAGCAGCTATAATACCGGGGAAAATCAGCCCCAGCATTTT,CASSYNTGENQPQHF
-,TRBJ2-2,TRBD2,TRBV27,TGTGCCAGCAGTCCCCACCGACTAGCGGGAGGGCCCGGGGAGCTGTTTTTT,CASSPHRLAGGPGELFF
-,TRBJ1-2,-,TRBV5-4,TGTGCCAGCAGCTTGGATGCTAACTATGGCTACACCTTC,CASSLDANYGYTF
-,TRBJ2-3,-,TRBV9,TGTGCCAGCAGCGTAGTGTCGGCAGATACGCAGTATTTT,CASSVVSADTQYF
-,TRBJ2-1,TRBD1,TRBV7-8,TGTGCCAGCAGCTTATACGGACGTCAGGGGGTCGATGAGCAGTTCTTC,CASSLYGRQGVDEQFF
-,TRBJ2-3,TRBD2,TRBV7-2,TGTGCCAGCAGCTTAGCGTCGGGGGGGCCAGATACGCAGTATTTT,CASSLASGGPDTQYF
-,TRBJ2-7,TRBD1,TRBV12-5,TGTGCTAGTGGTCCGGGACAGGGTGGCTACGAGCAGTACTTC,CASGPGQGGYEQYF
-,TRBJ2-7,-,TRBV6-6,TGTGCCAGCAGTTCCGGGACCCCTGGGGGGACCTACGAGCAGTACTTC,CASSSGTPGGTYEQYF
-,TRBJ2-1,TRBD2,TRBV28,TGTGCCAGCAGAGAGAATAGCGGGAATTTTATAGATGAGCAGTTCTTC,CASRENSGNFIDEQFF
-,TRBJ2-3,-,TRBV25-1,TGTGCCAGCAGTGAATGGAGAGGGTACACAGATACGCAGTATTTT,CASSEWRGYTDTQYF
once,TRBJ2-2,-,TRBV11-3,TGTGCCAGCAGCTTGCGCTGGGGCGGGGAGCTGTTTTTT,CASSLRWGGELFF